This passage covers 11 T cell receptor beta chains from one sample sequenced in a study of T cells in women clearing cervical HPV infection. Some clones are missing from TCRdb's copy, which holds only in-frame ones; the method was immunoSEQ multiplex PCR. Its listing shows about 30,000 clones. Sequencing was performed on blood buffy coat. These receptors were collected from a woman aged 18 to 75 with a cervical HPV16 infection that either progressed to CIN3+ or cleared (not recorded which).

A word on this clone: The read halts 3 residues ahead of the CDR3 end, with the missing end drawn from the germline J gene. This rearrangement joins TRBV24-1 to TRBJ2-5; 10 bases fit TRBD2. The germline V gene has CDR1 KGHDR and CDR2 SFDVKD. The ends lost 9 bases at V and 0 bases at J; junction bases unmatched: 9. The CDR3 sequence is 16 residues long. CDR3 sequence reads: CATQTTTSGNQETQYF. The sequenced CDR3 bases are TGTGCCACCCAAACTACTACTAGCGGGAACCAAGAGACC.

With regard to this clone: With the read ending 3 residues before the CDR3 end, the germline J gene is used to fill in that end. This rearrangement joins TRBV10-3 to TRBJ2-3; the match to TRBD2 covers 9 bases. This CDR3 has 19 amino acids. Germline-derived CDR1 and CDR2 are ENHRY and SYGVKD. J gave up 2 bases and V 6 bases, and 18 bases lay outside the gene matches. The CDR3 region is CAISLNTDLAGASTDTQYF. The sequenced part of the CDR3 DNA is TGTGCCATCAGCCTAAATACGGACTTAGCGGGAGCGTCCACAGATACG.

Concerning this clone itself: From the germline J gene comes the end of the CDR3, since the read stops 3 residues before it. The genes are TRBV7-2 and TRBJ2-5, with a weak D call TRBD1 (7 bases). Trimming shortened V by 5 bases and J by 5 bases, and 12 bases separated the two germline ends. CDR1 is SGHTA, CDR2 FQGNSA, per germline. This CDR3 region has 13 residues. The sequenced CDR3 bases are TGTGCCAGCAGCAGACAGGGAGGTGAGACC. Its translation: CASSRQGGET. The entire CDR3 sequence reads CASSRQGGETQYF.

A note on this clone: Read data end 3 residues before the CDR3 end; the end is taken from the germline J gene. The rearrangement uses TRBV7-9 and TRBJ1-2; possible D gene TRBD1, 5 bases. There are 14 residues in the CDR3. Deletions cut 1 base from V and 5 bases from J, with 11 bases between. In germline, CDR1 is SEHNR, CDR2 FQNEAQ (reference sequence). The CDR3 reads CASSLGGSSYGYTF. The sequenced part of the CDR3 DNA is TGTGCCAGCAGCTTAGGGGGCAGTTCTTATGGC.

With respect to this clone: The read finishes 3 residues shy of the CDR3 end, and the germline J gene is used to complete it. This CDR3 is also generated by other DNA sequences in the sample. The chain couples TRBV5-1 to TRBJ2-5; D is unclear. The germline gives CDR1 SGHRS, CDR2 YFSETQ. The CDR3 extends over 15 amino acids. Trimming left V 0 bases short and J 1 base short, with 10 bases between. CDR3 region: CASSLVAASQETQYF. The DNA read from the CDR3 is TGCGCCAGCAGCTTGGTAGCAGCTTCCCAAGAGACC.

Turning to this clone: The CDR3 end falls 3 residues outside the read, so it is completed with the germline J gene. V and J are TRBV29-1 and TRBJ2-5; 7 bases map to TRBD1. With 6 bases clipped from V and 4 bases from J, the junction kept 5 bases outside the gene matches. Looked up from germline, CDR1 is SQVTM and CDR2 is ANQGSEA. The CDR3 has 12 residues. The CDR3: CSVRTGGETQYF. The part of the CDR3 DNA that was read is TGCAGCGTAAGGACAGGCGGAGAGACC.

With regard to this clone: The missing CDR3 end, 3 residues past where the read stops, is filled in from the germline J gene. The V call is TRBV5-4, the J call TRBJ2-3, with 9 nucleotides matching TRBD1. From germline, CDR1 is SGHNT and CDR2 YYREEE (reference sequence). The V gene end was trimmed by 0 bases and the J gene end by 3 bases; junction bases not matched to a gene: 5. This CDR3 spans 16 amino acids. CDR3 sequence reads: CASSLAGQGHTDTQYF. Incomplete CDR3 DNA: TGTGCCAGCAGCTTGGCGGGACAGGGACATACAGATACG.

Regarding this clone: The CDR3 is cut off 3 residues early in the read; its end comes from the germline J gene. V and J are TRBV13 and TRBJ2-1; D unclear. From germline, CDR1 is PRHDT and CDR2 FYEKMQ (reference sequence). V was clipped by 4 bases and J by 0 bases, with 7 bases between them. The CDR3 runs 14 residues. CDR3 protein: CASSSQSSYNEQFF. The covered CDR3 bases are TGTGCCAGCAGCTCCCAGAGCTCCTACAATGAG.

A remark on this clone: Read coverage stops 3 residues before the CDR3 terminus; the germline J gene supplies the remainder. This chain joins TRBV13 and TRBJ2-2; D is ambiguous. Germline loops: CDR1 PRHDT, CDR2 FYEKMQ (reference sequence). The CDR3 extends over 14 amino acids. Trimming removed 6 bases at V and 1 base at J, with 9 bases between. CDR3 residues: CASRTLGNTGELFF. CDR3 bases read: TGTGCCAGCAGGACGCTAGGGAACACCGGGGAG. The whole variable domain, remainder taken from reference TRBV13 and TRBJ2-2, is AAGVIQSPRHLIKEKRETATLKCYPIPRHDTVYWYQQGPGQDPQFLISFYEKMQSDKGSIPDRFSAQQFSDYHSELNMSSLELGDSALYFCASRTLGNTGELFFGEGSRLTVL.

For this clone: The CDR3 end is not reached by the read, which stops 3 residues before it; the germline J gene fills it in. The chain links TRBV20-1 to TRBJ2-5, with D perhaps matching TRBD2 (7 bases). With 2 bases removed from V and 5 bases from J, the gap between germline ends came to 18 bases. From germline, CDR1 is DFQATT and CDR2 SNEGSKA (reference sequence). This CDR3 spans 15 amino acids. Partial CDR3 DNA: TGCAGTGCTAGACCTCTCACGGGGGGCGCGGAGACC. Translating gives CSARPLTGGAET. In full, the CDR3 reads CSARPLTGGAETQYF.

A note on this clone: Read sequence stops 3 residues before the CDR3 end, and the germline J gene provides the missing end. This sequence joins TRBV19 and TRBJ2-3; D possibly corresponds to TRBD2 (6 bases). This CDR3 spans 16 amino acids. The V gene lost 1 base and the J gene lost 6 bases, with 17 bases spanning the gap. The germline CDR1 and CDR2 sequences are LNHDA and SQIVND (reference sequence). CDR3 protein: CASSIVRGSLWDTQYF. The sequenced CDR3 bases are TGTGCCAGTAGTATAGTTCGGGGGAGCTTATGGGATACG.